This T cell receptor beta chain was profiled in a study of OX40 agonist ivuxolimab in advanced cancers. About the study: Patients in dose escalation had liver, melanoma, kidney or head and neck cancers. Study-level findings and limits: Some nonresponders also had low normalized T-cell clonal expansion. CD8+ T cells (on average) carried more expanded clones than CD4+ T cells.

The protocol was immunoSEQ multiplex PCR, while the TCRdb copy is restricted to in-frame clones and leaves out a portion. This repertoire shows 30,000 to 35,000 clones, over 80% found once; its top ten account for roughly a third. A word on this clone: Its antigen remains unidentified.

V lost 1 base, J lost 9 bases, and 14 bases stayed unmatched. The germline gives CDR1 SGHTA, CDR2 FQGNSA. The CDR3 loop spans 19 amino acids. The receptor was derived from an adult with an advanced solid tumor such as melanoma, head and neck, liver or kidney cancer. The sequencing used CD4+ or CD8+ T cells sorted from blood, collected in a trial of the OX40 agonist ivuxolimab. The chain is built from TRBV7-2 and TRBJ2-1; 14 bases fit TRBD2. CDR3 nucleotide sequence: TGTGCCAGCAGCTTAGTCGCTCGACTAGCGGGAGGGCCTAAAGGTGAGCAGTTCTTC. It translates to CASSLVARLAGGPKGEQFF.